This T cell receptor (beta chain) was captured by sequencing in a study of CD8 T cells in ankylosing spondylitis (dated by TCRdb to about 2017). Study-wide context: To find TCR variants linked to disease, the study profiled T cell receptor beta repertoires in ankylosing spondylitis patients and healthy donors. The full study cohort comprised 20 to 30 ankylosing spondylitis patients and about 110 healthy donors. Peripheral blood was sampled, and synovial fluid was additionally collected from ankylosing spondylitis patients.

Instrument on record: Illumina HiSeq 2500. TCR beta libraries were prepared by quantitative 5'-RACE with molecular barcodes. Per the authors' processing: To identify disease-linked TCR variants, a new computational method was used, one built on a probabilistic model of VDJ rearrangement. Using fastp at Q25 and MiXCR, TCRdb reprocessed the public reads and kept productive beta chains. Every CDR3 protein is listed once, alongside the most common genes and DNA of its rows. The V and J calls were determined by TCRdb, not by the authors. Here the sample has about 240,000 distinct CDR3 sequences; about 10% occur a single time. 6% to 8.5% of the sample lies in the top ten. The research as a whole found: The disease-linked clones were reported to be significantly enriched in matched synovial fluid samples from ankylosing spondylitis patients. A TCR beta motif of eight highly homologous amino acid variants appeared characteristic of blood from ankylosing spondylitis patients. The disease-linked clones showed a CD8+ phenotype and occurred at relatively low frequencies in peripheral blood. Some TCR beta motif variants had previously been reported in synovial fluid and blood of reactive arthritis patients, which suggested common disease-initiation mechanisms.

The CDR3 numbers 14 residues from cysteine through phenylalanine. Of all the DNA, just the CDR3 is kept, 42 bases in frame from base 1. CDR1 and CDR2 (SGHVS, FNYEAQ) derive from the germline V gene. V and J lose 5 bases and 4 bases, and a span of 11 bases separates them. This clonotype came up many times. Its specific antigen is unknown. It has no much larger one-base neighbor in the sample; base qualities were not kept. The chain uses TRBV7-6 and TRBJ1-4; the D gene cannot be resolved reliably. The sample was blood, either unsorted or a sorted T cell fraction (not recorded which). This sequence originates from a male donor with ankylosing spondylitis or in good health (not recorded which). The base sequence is TGTGCCAGCAGCCCCGTCGGGAGTAATGAAAAACTGTTTTTT. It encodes CASSPVGSNEKLFF.